One sample yielded the 21 T cell receptor beta chains listed below, sequenced in a study of control samples from healthy donors and cancer patients (dated by TCRdb to about 2020). Libraries were built with the immunoSEQ multiplex PCR assay. What TCRdb holds here is the immuneACCESS table cut down to in-frame rearrangements. Part of the clones is not present; checked against another copy, under half of the missing clones reflect an unresolved V gene, and the others are unexplained. The sample records some 130,000 clones, over 85% of which are singletons. The top ten clonotypes cover 4.5% to 7% of the sample. Sequencing was done on a sample of blood. These receptors originate from a man aged 18 to 29 in good health.

This clone was observed a few times. The chain has TRBV4-1 and TRBJ1-2; 8 bases align to TRBD1. J lost 5 bases, V lost 0 bases, and 20 bases had no gene match. The CDR3 sequence is 20 residues long. Germline V gives CDR1 MGHRA, CDR2 YSYEKL. The CDR3 region has the DNA TGCGCCAGCAGCCAAGACCCCCCCCTGACAGGGGCCAACGGGGGTTATGGCTACACCTTC. Its translation: CASSQDPPLTGANGGYGYTF.

The rearrangement joins TRBV12-3 or TRBV12-4 to TRBJ1-2, with D uncertain. CDR3 length: 13 amino acids. The V end was cut by 3 bases, the J end by 0 bases, with 5 bases between. CDR3 DNA: TGTGCCAGCAGTTTGACTTCTAACTATGGCTACACCTTC. This gives the protein CASSLTSNYGYTF.

The chain has TRBV13 and TRBJ2-7, with a tentative D call TRBD2 (5 bases). Germline CDR1 is PRHDT and CDR2 is FYEKMQ (reference sequence). Trimming left V 4 bases short and J 1 base short, with 11 bases between. The CDR3 spans 14 residues. The DNA for the CDR3 is TGTGCCAGCAGCTCCCTCGGGGTTTCCTACGAGCAGTACTTC. Translating it yields CASSSLGVSYEQYF.

V gene TRBV7-2 combines with J gene TRBJ2-5; 9 bases are a match to TRBD2. CDR1 is SGHTA, CDR2 FQGNSA, per germline. The CDR3 has 17 amino acids. Trimming cost V 5 bases and J 5 bases; bases outside gene matches: 15. CDR3 in DNA: TGTGCCAGCAGCCTACGTGGCGGGGGGGCGCGATGGGAGACCCAGTACTTC. Protein product: CASSLRGGGARWETQYF.

The V and J genes are TRBV20-1 and TRBJ1-3, with D possibly being TRBD1 (6 bases). CDR1 and CDR2 (germline): DFQATT, SNEGSKA (reference sequence). Trimming cost V 3 bases and J 0 bases, with 9 bases left between them. The CDR3 totals 14 residues. This CDR3 is CSASKDSSGNTIYF. For the CDR3, the DNA is TGCAGTGCTAGTAAGGACAGCTCTGGAAACACCATATATTTT.

The V and J genes are TRBV11-2 and TRBJ1-4, with D uncertain. This CDR3 has 12 residues. CDR1 and CDR2 (germline): SGHAT, FQNNGV. V lost 0 bases and J lost 8, with 4 bases in between. The CDR3 DNA sequence: TGTGCCAGCAGCTTAGATTCGGAAAAACTGTTTTTT. As protein: CASSLDSEKLFF.

This clone has only one observation. The V gene is TRBV7-3, the J gene TRBJ1-1; D gene ambiguous. The CDR3 contains 14 residues. V was cut by 0 bases and J by 3 bases, with 8 bases left in between. From germline, CDR1 is SGHTA and CDR2 FQGTGA. CDR3 protein: CASSLTGSDTEAFF. The CDR3 DNA follows: TGTGCCAGCAGCTTAACCGGTTCGGACACTGAAGCTTTCTTT.

V usage is TRBV9 and J usage is TRBJ1-2; no reliable D call. The CDR3 length is 13 residues. CDR1 SGDLS and CDR2 YYNGEE come from the germline V gene. Trimming pared 2 bases from V and 2 bases from J, leaving 7 bases between. The DNA for the CDR3 is TGTGCCAGCAGCGTCCAGAGCAACTATGGCTACACCTTC. It encodes CASSVQSNYGYTF.

This chain joins TRBV5-1 and TRBJ1-6, with D hard to call. V lost 0 bases to trimming and J lost 7 bases, with 11 bases between them. Germline V CDR1 and CDR2: SGHRS, YFSETQ. The CDR3 extends over 15 amino acids. The CDR3 sequence: CASSLGARRNSPLHF. DNA for the CDR3: TGCGCCAGCAGCTTGGGGGCCCGCAGGAATTCACCCCTCCACTTT.

This clone was recorded a few times. For the CDR3, the DNA is TGTGCCACCACTACAGGGAATTCACCCCTCCACTTT. It codes for CATTTGNSPLHF. This chain uses TRBV28 with TRBJ1-6; possibly TRBD1 for D (6 bases). The CDR3 is made up of 12 amino acids. Germline assignment: CDR1 MDHEN and CDR2 SYDVKM. The V gene lost 10 bases and the J gene lost 7 bases, with 11 bases spanning the gap.

The V and J genes are TRBV9 and TRBJ1-5, with D unclear. The germline V and J ends were trimmed by 1 base and 6 bases, with 8 bases remaining between them. The germline V gene has CDR1 SGDLS and CDR2 YYNGEE. The CDR3 is made up of 13 amino acids. This chain's CDR3 is CASSVRLGQPQHF. DNA of the CDR3: TGTGCCAGCAGCGTAAGGTTAGGTCAGCCCCAGCATTTT.

This sequence joins TRBV9 and TRBJ2-3; weak D call: TRBD1 (6 bases). Germline CDR1 and CDR2: SGDLS and YYNGEE. The CDR3 is made up of 15 amino acids. Trimming took off 0 bases at V and 4 bases at J, with 12 bases between the two ends. The CDR3 here is CASSVGGGGADTQYF. In nucleotides, the CDR3 is TGTGCCAGCAGCGTAGGTGGGGGCGGTGCAGATACGCAGTATTTT. Full variable domain (remainder filled in from reference TRBV9 and TRBJ2-3): DSGVTQTPKHLITATGQRVTLRCSPRSGDLSVYWYQQSLDQGLQFLIQYYNGEERAKGNILERFSAQQFPDLHSELNLSSLELGDSALYFCASSVGGGGADTQYFGPGTRLTVL.

This clone was found once. CDR3 in amino acids: CAWNGGLGSYGYTF. The CDR3 DNA reads as TGTGCCTGGAACGGGGGCTTGGGCTCCTATGGCTACACCTTC. V gene TRBV30 combines with J gene TRBJ1-2; TRBD1 might be the D (6 bases). Germline values: CDR1 GTSNPN, CDR2 SVGIG (reference sequence). The CDR3 extends over 14 amino acids. V was trimmed by 4 bases and J by 4 bases, leaving 16 bases between them.

The chain couples TRBV4-2 to TRBJ2-2; TRBD2 aligns across 9 bases. The J segment lost 5 bases and the V segment lost 4 bases, leaving 8 bases of the junction unmatched. The germline gives CDR1 LGHNA, CDR2 YNFKEQ. The CDR3 is made up of 16 amino acids. The CDR3 DNA is TGTGCCAGCAGCCGGCAAGCGGGGGGAGAAACCGGGGAGCTGTTTTTT. Translated: CASSRQAGGETGELFF.

V is TRBV19 and J is TRBJ1-3; tentatively, D is TRBD1 (5 bases). Trimming stripped 7 bases from V and 2 bases from J, with 12 bases between. Per germline, CDR1 LNHDA and CDR2 SQIVND (reference sequence). CDR3 length: 14 residues. CDR3 loop: CASNRQSTGNTIYF. For the CDR3, the DNA is TGTGCCAGTAACCGACAGAGCACTGGAAACACCATATATTTT.

The chain carries TRBV6-5 and TRBJ2-7; D gene unclear. Trimming removed 4 bases from V and 7 bases from J, with 14 bases in between. The CDR3 loop spans 13 amino acids. Per the germline V gene, CDR1 is MNHEY and CDR2 is SVGAGI. The DNA for the CDR3 is TGTGCCAGCAGTTCAGACCGGATGTTGGAGCAGTACTTC. Amino acids: CASSSDRMLEQYF.

The chain carries TRBV5-1 and TRBJ2-1, with unresolved D. This CDR3 comprises 13 residues. V gave up 4 bases and J gave up 7 bases, with 12 bases separating them. The germline V gene has CDR1 SGHRS and CDR2 YFSETQ. CDR3 loop: CASSLTYENEQFF. The CDR3 DNA follows: TGCGCCAGCAGCCTCACCTACGAAAATGAGCAGTTCTTC.

CDR3 amino acids: CASRGLAGTNEQFF. The CDR3 region has the DNA TGTGCCAGCAGGGGACTAGCGGGGACCAATGAGCAGTTCTTC. The gene calls are TRBV2 and TRBJ2-1; the match to TRBD2 covers 13 bases. V shed 6 bases and J 6 bases; nucleotides not matched to a gene: 2. The CDR3 is 14 amino acids. Germline CDR1 SNHLY, CDR2 FYNNEI.

The chain uses TRBV6-6 and TRBJ2-5; TRBD1 aligns across 7 bases. The germline V gene has CDR1 MNHNY and CDR2 SVGAGI (reference sequence). V trimming: 3 bases; J trimming: 5 bases; junction bases outside the gene matches: 9. The CDR3 contains 15 residues. For the CDR3, the DNA is TGTGCCAGCAGTTATCCGACAGGGACGGGGGAGACCCAGTACTTC. Amino acids: CASSYPTGTGETQYF.

The rearrangement links TRBV6-2 or TRBV6-3 to TRBJ1-2, with a possible D match to TRBD1 (5 bases). The V end lost 2 bases, the J end lost 8 bases, and 24 bases lay between the germline ends. This CDR3 region has 17 residues. The germline V gene encodes CDR1 MNHEY and CDR2 SVGEGT. As DNA, the CDR3 is TGTGCCAGCAGTTACACCCGGGGCCCCGCGCGTCGTCTGGGCTACACCTTC. This sequence encodes CASSYTRGPARRLGYTF.

The V and J genes are TRBV6-6 and TRBJ1-5, with TRBD1 identical over 7 bases. Germline V gives CDR1 MNHNY, CDR2 SVGAGI (reference sequence). This CDR3 has 15 amino acids. The junction had 8 bases not matched to a gene; V was cut back by 5 bases and J by 4 bases. The CDR3 is CASSQPAGGNQPQHF. As DNA, the CDR3 is TGTGCCAGCAGTCAACCGGCAGGGGGTAATCAGCCCCAGCATTTT.